The 18 T cell receptor beta chains listed next were all sequenced from one sample in a study of Graves' ophthalmopathy and Graves' hyperthyroidism listed by TCRdb under 2018. Sequenced on an Illumina HiSeq 2000. TCR beta CDR3 regions were amplified from RNA transcripts for repertoire sequencing. The first round was an RT-PCR using HTBI primers with the Qiagen OneStep RT-PCR kit, and this first round was followed by a second-round multiplex PCR, then size selection and purification. In-frame beta chains were kept once TCRdb had trimmed the public reads at Q25 with fastp and called clones with MiXCR. Each entry is one CDR3 protein sequence, shown with its most common DNA and genes. The sample profile shows fewer than 600,000 distinct CDR3 sequences; approximately 15% of them were found once. The ten largest clones capture about a tenth of the sample. The material sequenced was blood. Receptors were obtained from a young woman with Graves' ophthalmopathy. Donor details come from another sample of the same person, matched by shared clones.

This clonotype was counted ten times or more. J is TRBJ2-5 and V is TRBV20-1, with D unclear. Trimming cost V 1 base and J 2 bases, with 17 bases left between them. Per the germline V gene, CDR1 is DFQATT and CDR2 is SNEGSKA (reference sequence). This CDR3 region has 16 residues. DNA for the CDR3: TGCAGTGCTAGAGGGATGACCGAGGCCTTTCAAGAGACCCAGTACTTC. This translates into CSARGMTEAFQETQYF.

This chain links TRBV4-1 with TRBJ1-5; the match to TRBD1 covers 8 bases. This CDR3 has 17 residues. Germline V CDR1 and CDR2: MGHRA, YSYEKL. With 1 base clipped from V and 4 bases from J, the junction kept 9 bases outside the gene matches. CDR3 sequence reads: CASSQAFLQGANQPQHF. CDR3 DNA: TGCGCCAGCAGCCAAGCATTTCTCCAGGGGGCTAATCAGCCCCAGCATTTT.

This clonotype was observed at least ten times. V gene TRBV28 combines with J gene TRBJ1-2; D ambiguous. In germline, CDR1 is MDHEN, CDR2 SYDVKM. V was shortened by 8 bases and J by 5 bases, with 9 bases between the two germline ends. The CDR3 sequence is 11 residues long. Here the CDR3 reads CASLEAYGYTF. CDR3 nucleotide sequence: TGTGCCAGCTTGGAGGCGTATGGCTACACCTTC.

This clonotype was observed a few times. As DNA, the CDR3 is TGTGCCAGCAGTGGGGGGGGGGGACCCTCCCCCCAGCATTTT. As protein: CASSGGGGPSPQHF. J is TRBJ1-5 and V is TRBV12-3 or TRBV12-4; TRBD1 is a possible D gene (5 bases). This CDR3 comprises 14 residues. Trimming pared 5 bases from V and 10 bases from J, leaving 18 bases between.

CDR3 bases: TGTGCCAGCAGCCAAGATCGACTCTACTACGAGCAGTACTTC. It is translated as CASSQDRLYYEQYF. The chain carries TRBV3-1 and TRBJ2-7, with D hard to call. The CDR3 extends over 14 amino acids. Germline CDR1 is LGHDT and CDR2 is YNNKEL (reference sequence). V lost 0 bases and J lost 3, with 9 bases in between.

Ten or more counts support this clonotype. V is TRBV5-1 and J is TRBJ2-7; weak D call: TRBD1 (6 bases). The germline V gene has CDR1 SGHRS and CDR2 YFSETQ. The CDR3 has 14 residues. V was pared by 4 bases and J by 2 bases, with 13 bases between. The CDR3 DNA reads TGCGCCAGCAGCCCGGACAGTGCGACCTACGAGCAGTACTTC. Its protein is CASSPDSATYEQYF. Filled out from reference TRBV5-1 and TRBJ2-7, the complete variable domain reads KAGVTQTPRYLIKTRGQQVTLSCSPISGHRSVSWYQQTPGQGLQFLFEYFSETQRNKGNFPGRFSGRQFSNSRSEMNVSTLELGDSALYLCASSPDSATYEQYFGPGTRLTVT.

This clonotype was seen ten or more times. The chain employs TRBV20-1 and TRBJ1-5; tentative D call: TRBD1 (5 bases). Germline lookup yields CDR1 DFQATT and CDR2 SNEGSKA (reference sequence). Trimming cost V 2 bases and J 1 base, with 12 bases left between them. The CDR3 spans 15 residues. The CDR3 is CSARNTGESNQPQHF. Written as DNA, the CDR3 is TGCAGTGCTAGAAATACAGGAGAAAGCAATCAGCCCCAGCATTTT.

This clonotype was seen many times. The CDR3 here is CASSGTSGGAGELFF. CDR3 in DNA: TGTGCCAGCAGTGGGACTAGCGGGGGGGCCGGGGAGCTGTTTTTT. The chain joins TRBV6-1 to TRBJ2-2; 15 nucleotides match TRBD2. The V gene end was trimmed by 4 bases and the J gene end by 6 bases; junction bases not matched to a gene: 0. Looked up from germline, CDR1 is MNHNS and CDR2 is SASEGT. This CDR3 contains 15 residues.

This clonotype was recorded many times. This chain connects TRBV6-2 or TRBV6-3 to TRBJ1-5, with 10 nucleotides matching TRBD1. Germline V gene lookup returns CDR1 MNHEY and CDR2 SVGEGT. The CDR3 spans 15 residues. V shed 4 bases, J shed 7 bases, and the junction held 7 bases outside the gene matches. In DNA, the CDR3 is TGTGCCAGCAGTTCCTGGGACAGGGGTAAGCAGCCCCAGCATTTT. This translates into CASSSWDRGKQPQHF.

At least ten counts were recorded for this clonotype. The chain combines TRBV6-1 with TRBJ1-2; 8 nucleotides line up with TRBD1. The V gene's germline CDR1 is MNHNS and CDR2 SASEGT. The CDR3 consists of 14 residues. Trimming took 9 bases from V and 3 from J; bases not matched to a gene: 9. The CDR3 nucleotides are TGTGCCAGTAGTAAACTGACAGGGGACTATGGCTACACCTTC. It yields the protein CASSKLTGDYGYTF.

This clonotype was observed at least ten times. The V gene is TRBV5-6, the J gene TRBJ1-2; D call uncertain. Looked up from germline, CDR1 is SGHDT and CDR2 is YYEEEE. This CDR3 is built from 17 residues. Deletions cut 5 bases from V and 4 bases from J, with 24 bases between. Written as DNA, the CDR3 is TGTGCCAGCAGGACACTGGACTTAACAGCAAATACCTATGGCTACACCTTC. Translation gives CASRTLDLTANTYGYTF.

The chain uses TRBV4-1 and TRBJ1-1, with 8 nucleotides matching TRBD1. This CDR3 is 16 amino acids long. Germline trimming cut 3 bases from V and 5 bases from J; bases unmatched to any gene: 11. Germline CDR1 MGHRA, CDR2 YSYEKL. The CDR3 loop reads CASSHVIQGARTEAFF. The CDR3 DNA reads TGCGCCAGCAGCCACGTCATTCAGGGGGCGCGGACTGAAGCTTTCTTT.

This clonotype was counted ten times or more. The J gene is TRBJ1-5, the V gene TRBV28; 8 bases are a match to TRBD1. V dropped 9 bases and J dropped 6; count of bases not matched to a gene: 7. The CDR3 contains 13 residues. The V gene's germline CDR1 is MDHEN and CDR2 SYDVKM. The CDR3: CASTGQVLQPQHF. The CDR3 bases are TGTGCCAGTACGGGACAGGTCCTTCAGCCCCAGCATTTT.

This clonotype came up many times. The chain links TRBV27 to TRBJ1-6; 7 bases agree with TRBD1. The length of the CDR3 is 14 residues. The J segment lost 12 bases and the V segment lost 7 bases, leaving 12 bases of the junction unmatched. Germline V CDR1 and CDR2: MNHEY, SMNVEV (reference sequence). CDR3 sequence reads: CASKPTGLLIPLHF. CDR3 in DNA: TGTGCCAGCAAACCGACAGGGCTCCTGATACCCCTCCACTTT.

V usage is TRBV6-1 and J usage is TRBJ2-5; D not resolved. Deletions cut 4 bases from V and 0 bases from J, with 6 bases between. Germline V gives CDR1 MNHNS, CDR2 SASEGT. The CDR3 length is 13 residues. The CDR3 loop is CASSAGNQETQYF. The CDR3 region has the DNA TGTGCCAGCAGTGCCGGTAACCAAGAGACCCAGTACTTC.

The rearrangement links TRBV28 to TRBJ2-7; D may be TRBD1 (7 bases). Germline V gives CDR1 MDHEN, CDR2 SYDVKM. V lost 2 bases and J lost 2, with 16 bases in between. This CDR3 region has 16 residues. CDR3 nucleotides: TGTGCCAGCAGTTTACGACAGGGCCGCGGGACCTACGAGCAGTACTTC. Protein product: CASSLRQGRGTYEQYF.

This clonotype was detected many times. CDR3 sequence reads: CASSPRWVLKIEQYF. In DNA, the CDR3 is TGTGCCAGCAGCCCTCGTTGGGTACTCAAGATAGAGCAGTACTTC. The rearrangement joins TRBV7-3 to TRBJ2-7; no definite D call. Trimming cost V 5 bases and J 7 bases, with 21 bases left between them. Germline loops: CDR1 SGHTA, CDR2 FQGTGA. The CDR3 is made up of 15 amino acids. Full variable domain (remainder filled in from reference TRBV7-3 and TRBJ2-7): GAGVSQTPSNKVTEKGKYVELRCDPISGHTALYWYRQSLGQGPEFLIYFQGTGAADDSGLPNDRFFAVRPEGSVSTLKIQRTERGDSAVYLCASSPRWVLKIEQYFGPGTRLTVT.

This clonotype was found many times. The V gene is TRBV15, the J gene TRBJ1-5; tentatively, D is TRBD1 (6 bases). This CDR3 has 14 residues. V lost 0 bases, J lost 6 bases, and 9 bases lay in between. CDR1 LNHNV and CDR2 YYDKDF come from the germline V gene (reference sequence). In nucleotides, the CDR3 is TGTGCCACCAGCAGAGAGGGGGCAAGTCAGCCCCAGCATTTT. Translating it yields CATSREGASQPQHF. Supplemented by reference TRBV15 and TRBJ1-5, the full variable domain reads DAMVIQNPRYQVTQFGKPVTLSCSQTLNHNVMYWYQQKSSQAPKLLFHYYDKDFNNEADTPDNFQSRRPNTSFCFLDIRSPGLGDTAMYLCATSREGASQPQHFGDGTRLSIL.